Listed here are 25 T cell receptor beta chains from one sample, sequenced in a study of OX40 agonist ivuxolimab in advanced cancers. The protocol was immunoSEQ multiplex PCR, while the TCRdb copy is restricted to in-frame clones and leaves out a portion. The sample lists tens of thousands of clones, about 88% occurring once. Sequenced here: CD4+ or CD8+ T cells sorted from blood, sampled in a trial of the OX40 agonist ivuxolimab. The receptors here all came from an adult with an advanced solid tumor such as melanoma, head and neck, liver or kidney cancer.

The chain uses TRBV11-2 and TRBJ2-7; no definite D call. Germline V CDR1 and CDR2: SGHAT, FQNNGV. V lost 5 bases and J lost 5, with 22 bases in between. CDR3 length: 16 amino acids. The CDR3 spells CASSLYGSRTDHEQYF. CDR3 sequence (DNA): TGTGCCAGCAGCCTGTACGGGTCCAGGACGGACCACGAGCAGTACTTC.

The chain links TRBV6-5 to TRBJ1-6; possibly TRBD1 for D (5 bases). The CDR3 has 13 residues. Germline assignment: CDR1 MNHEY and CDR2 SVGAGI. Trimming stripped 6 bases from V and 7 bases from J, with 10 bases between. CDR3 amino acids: CASSSTENSPLHF. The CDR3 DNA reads TGTGCCAGCAGCTCGACAGAGAATTCACCCCTCCACTTT.

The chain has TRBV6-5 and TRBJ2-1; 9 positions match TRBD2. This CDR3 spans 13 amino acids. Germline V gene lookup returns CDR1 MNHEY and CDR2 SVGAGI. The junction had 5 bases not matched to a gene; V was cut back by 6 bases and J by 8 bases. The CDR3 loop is CASREREVDEQFF. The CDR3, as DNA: TGTGCCAGCAGGGAGCGGGAGGTGGATGAGCAGTTCTTC.

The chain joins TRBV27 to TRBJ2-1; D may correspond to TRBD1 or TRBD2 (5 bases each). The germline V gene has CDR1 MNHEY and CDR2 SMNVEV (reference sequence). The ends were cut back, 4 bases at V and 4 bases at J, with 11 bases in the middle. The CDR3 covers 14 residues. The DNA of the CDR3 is TGTGCCAGCAGTTCCGGGGACCCTTACAATGAGCAGTTCTTC. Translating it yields CASSSGDPYNEQFF.

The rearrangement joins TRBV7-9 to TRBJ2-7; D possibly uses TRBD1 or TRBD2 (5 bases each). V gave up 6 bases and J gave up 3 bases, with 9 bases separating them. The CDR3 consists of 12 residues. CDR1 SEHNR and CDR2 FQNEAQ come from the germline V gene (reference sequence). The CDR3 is CASSPGGYEQYF. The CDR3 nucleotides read TGTGCCAGCAGTCCTGGGGGCTACGAGCAGTACTTC.

CDR3 in DNA: TGCAGCGTTGAATCGATTGGGTACATCCACAATGAGCAGTTCTTC. Its protein is CSVESIGYIHNEQFF. This chain connects TRBV29-1 to TRBJ2-1; D is ambiguous. CDR3 length equals 15 residues. Germline CDR1 SQVTM, CDR2 ANQGSEA. Trimming pared 2 bases from V and 5 bases from J, leaving 16 bases between.

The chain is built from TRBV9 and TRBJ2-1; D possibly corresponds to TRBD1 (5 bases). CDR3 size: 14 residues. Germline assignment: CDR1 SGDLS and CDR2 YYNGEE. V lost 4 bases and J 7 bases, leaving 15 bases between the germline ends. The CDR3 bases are TGTGCCAGCAGCCCTGGAGACAGTAATAATGAGCAGTTCTTC. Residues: CASSPGDSNNEQFF.

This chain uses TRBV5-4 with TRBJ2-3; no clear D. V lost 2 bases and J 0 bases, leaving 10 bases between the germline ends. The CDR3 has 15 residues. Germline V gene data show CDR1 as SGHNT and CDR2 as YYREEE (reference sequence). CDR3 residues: CASSFTGDSTDTQYF. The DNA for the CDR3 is TGTGCCAGCAGCTTCACTGGGGATAGCACAGATACGCAGTATTTT. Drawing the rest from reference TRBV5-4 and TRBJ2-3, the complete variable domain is ETGVTQSPTHLIKTRGQQVTLRCSSQSGHNTVSWYQQALGQGPQFIFQYYREEENGRGNFPPRFSGLQFPNYSSELNVNALELDDSALYLCASSFTGDSTDTQYFGPGTRLTVL.

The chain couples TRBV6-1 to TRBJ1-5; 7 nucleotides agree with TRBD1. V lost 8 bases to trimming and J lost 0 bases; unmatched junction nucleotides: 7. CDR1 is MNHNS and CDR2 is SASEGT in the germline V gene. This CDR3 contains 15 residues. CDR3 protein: CASGWTGDSNQPQHF. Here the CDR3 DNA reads TGTGCCAGCGGTTGGACAGGTGATAGCAATCAGCCCCAGCATTTT.

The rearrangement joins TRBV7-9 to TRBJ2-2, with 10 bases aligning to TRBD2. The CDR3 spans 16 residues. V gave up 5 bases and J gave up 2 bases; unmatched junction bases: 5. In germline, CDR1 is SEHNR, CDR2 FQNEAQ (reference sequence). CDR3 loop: CASSQTSGYNTGELFF. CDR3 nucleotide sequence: TGTGCCAGCAGCCAGACTAGCGGGTATAACACCGGGGAGCTGTTTTTT. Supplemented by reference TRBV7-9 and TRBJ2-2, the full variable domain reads DTGVSQNPRHKITKRGQNVTFRCDPISEHNRLYWYRQTLGQGPEFLTYFQNEAQLEKSRLLSDRFSAERPKGSFSTLEIQRTEQGDSAMYLCASSQTSGYNTGELFFGEGSRLTVL.

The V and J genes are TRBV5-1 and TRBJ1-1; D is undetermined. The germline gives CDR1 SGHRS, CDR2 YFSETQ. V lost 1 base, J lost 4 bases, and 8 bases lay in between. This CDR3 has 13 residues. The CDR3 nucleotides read TGCGCCAGCAGCTTGACAGCGAGCACTGAAGCTTTCTTT. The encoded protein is CASSLTASTEAFF.

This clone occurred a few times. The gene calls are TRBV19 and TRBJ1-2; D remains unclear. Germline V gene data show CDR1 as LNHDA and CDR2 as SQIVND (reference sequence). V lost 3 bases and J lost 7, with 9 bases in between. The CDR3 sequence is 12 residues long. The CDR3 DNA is TGTGCCAGTAGTATTGGAAATAGTGGCTACACCTTC. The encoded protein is CASSIGNSGYTF.

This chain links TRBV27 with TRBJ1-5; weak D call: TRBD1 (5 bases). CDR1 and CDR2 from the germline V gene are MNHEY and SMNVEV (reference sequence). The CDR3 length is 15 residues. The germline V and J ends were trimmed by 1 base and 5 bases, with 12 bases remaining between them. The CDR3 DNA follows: TGTGCCAGCAGTTTATATGGATGGGGGGATCAGCCCCAGCATTTT. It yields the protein CASSLYGWGDQPQHF.

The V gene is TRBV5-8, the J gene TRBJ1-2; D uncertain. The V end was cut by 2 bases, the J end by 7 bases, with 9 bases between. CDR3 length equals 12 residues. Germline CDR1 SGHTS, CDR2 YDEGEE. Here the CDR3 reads CASSLADSGYTF. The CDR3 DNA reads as TGTGCCAGCAGCTTAGCTGATTCTGGCTACACCTTC.

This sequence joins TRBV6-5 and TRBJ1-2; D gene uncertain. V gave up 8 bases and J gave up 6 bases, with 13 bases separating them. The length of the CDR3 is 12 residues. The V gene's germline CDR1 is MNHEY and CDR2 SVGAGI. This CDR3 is CASGGPWDGYTF. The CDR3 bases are TGTGCCAGCGGCGGCCCCTGGGATGGCTACACCTTC.

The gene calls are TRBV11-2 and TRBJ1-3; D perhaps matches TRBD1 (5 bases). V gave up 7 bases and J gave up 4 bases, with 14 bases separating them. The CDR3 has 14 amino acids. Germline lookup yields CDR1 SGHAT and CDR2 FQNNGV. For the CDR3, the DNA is TGTGCCAGCACGGGGGACGTCAGGGGAAACACCATATATTTT. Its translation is CASTGDVRGNTIYF.

The CDR3 DNA is TGTGCCAGTAGTATAGGGGGGTTCCTGGCCACTGAAGCTTTCTTT. Its translation is CASSIGGFLATEAFF. J is TRBJ1-1 and V is TRBV19, with D tentatively TRBD1 (5 bases). This CDR3 comprises 15 residues. Germline-derived CDR1 and CDR2 are LNHDA and SQIVND (reference sequence). V was trimmed by 1 base and J by 4 bases, leaving 13 bases between them.

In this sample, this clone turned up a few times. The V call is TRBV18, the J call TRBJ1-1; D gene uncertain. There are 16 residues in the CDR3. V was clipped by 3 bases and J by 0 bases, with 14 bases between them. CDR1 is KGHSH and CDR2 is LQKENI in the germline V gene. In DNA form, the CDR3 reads TGTGCCAGCTCACCCCCCGAGCAACGGTTGAACACTGAAGCTTTCTTT. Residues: CASSPPEQRLNTEAFF.

The CDR3 DNA sequence: TGCGCCAGCAGCTTGCATGACAGGACGAACACTGAAGCTTTCTTT. It is translated as CASSLHDRTNTEAFF. V and J are TRBV5-1 and TRBJ1-1; TRBD1 might be the D (6 bases). Germline lookup yields CDR1 SGHRS and CDR2 YFSETQ. The CDR3 covers 15 residues. V lost 1 base and J lost 1, with 11 bases in between.

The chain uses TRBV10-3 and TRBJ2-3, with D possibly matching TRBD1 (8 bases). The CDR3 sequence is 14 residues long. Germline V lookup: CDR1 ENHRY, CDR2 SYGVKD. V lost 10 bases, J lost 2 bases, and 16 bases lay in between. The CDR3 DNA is TGTGCCAGTACAGGGGGAGGGTTCACAGATACGCAGTATTTT. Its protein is CASTGGGFTDTQYF.

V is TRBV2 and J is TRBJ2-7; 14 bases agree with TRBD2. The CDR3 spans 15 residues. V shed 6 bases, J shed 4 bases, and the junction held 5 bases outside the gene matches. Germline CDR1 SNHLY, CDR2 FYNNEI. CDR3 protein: CASREGLAGVYEQYV. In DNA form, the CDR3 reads TGTGCCAGCAGGGAGGGACTAGCGGGAGTGTACGAGCAGTACGTC.

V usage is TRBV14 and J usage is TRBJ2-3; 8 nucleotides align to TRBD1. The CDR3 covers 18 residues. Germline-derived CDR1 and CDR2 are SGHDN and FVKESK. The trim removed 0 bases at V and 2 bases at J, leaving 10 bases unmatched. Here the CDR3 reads CASSQDRWAGGVTDTQYF. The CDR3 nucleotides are TGTGCCAGCAGCCAAGATCGGTGGGCAGGGGGCGTCACAGATACGCAGTATTTT.

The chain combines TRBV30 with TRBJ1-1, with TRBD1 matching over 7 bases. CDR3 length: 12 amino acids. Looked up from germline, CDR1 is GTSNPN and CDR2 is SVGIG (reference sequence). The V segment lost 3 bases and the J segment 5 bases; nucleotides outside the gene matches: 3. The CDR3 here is CAWSQGGTEAFF. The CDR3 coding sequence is TGTGCCTGGAGCCAGGGGGGGACTGAAGCTTTCTTT.

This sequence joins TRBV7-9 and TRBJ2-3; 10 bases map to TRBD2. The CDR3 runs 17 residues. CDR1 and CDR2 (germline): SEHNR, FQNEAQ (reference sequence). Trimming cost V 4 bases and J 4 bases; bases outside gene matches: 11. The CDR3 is CASSSGLAVPRADTQYF. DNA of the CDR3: TGTGCCAGCAGCTCCGGACTAGCGGTCCCGAGGGCAGATACGCAGTATTTT.

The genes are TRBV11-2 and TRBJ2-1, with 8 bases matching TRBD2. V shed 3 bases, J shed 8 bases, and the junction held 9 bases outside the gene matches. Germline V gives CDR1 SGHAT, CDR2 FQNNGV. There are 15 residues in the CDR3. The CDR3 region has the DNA TGTGCCAGCAGCTTGCGCGGGAGGCTTGTGGATGAGCAGTTCTTC. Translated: CASSLRGRLVDEQFF.